The clone carrying this T cell receptor beta chain turned up a few times. Its antigen is undetermined. Sequenced material consisted of expressed TCRB transcripts (all of the isolated RNA was reverse transcribed). Produced via immunoSEQ multiplex PCR; TCRdb's table is partial and in-frame only. This sample carries about 360,000 clones, around an eighth of them seen once, and the ten largest clones take 0.017%. This sample was taken from a study of beta chain features in type 1 diabetes. Study-wide points: Cells expressing TCR highly could be over-represented by cDNA sequencing.

The CDR3 covers 16 residues. Germline V gives CDR1 SGHVS, CDR2 FNYEAQ. With 3 bases clipped from V and 5 bases from J, the junction kept 8 bases outside the gene matches. The sequencing input was naive CD4+ T cells from blood. The chain carries TRBV7-6 and TRBJ2-5; the match to TRBD1 covers 11 bases. This sequence originates from a man younger than 30 in good health. The CDR3 region has the DNA TGTGCCAGCAGCTTCATTGGGACAGGGGGTGGGGAGACCCAGTACTTC. As protein: CASSFIGTGGGETQYF.